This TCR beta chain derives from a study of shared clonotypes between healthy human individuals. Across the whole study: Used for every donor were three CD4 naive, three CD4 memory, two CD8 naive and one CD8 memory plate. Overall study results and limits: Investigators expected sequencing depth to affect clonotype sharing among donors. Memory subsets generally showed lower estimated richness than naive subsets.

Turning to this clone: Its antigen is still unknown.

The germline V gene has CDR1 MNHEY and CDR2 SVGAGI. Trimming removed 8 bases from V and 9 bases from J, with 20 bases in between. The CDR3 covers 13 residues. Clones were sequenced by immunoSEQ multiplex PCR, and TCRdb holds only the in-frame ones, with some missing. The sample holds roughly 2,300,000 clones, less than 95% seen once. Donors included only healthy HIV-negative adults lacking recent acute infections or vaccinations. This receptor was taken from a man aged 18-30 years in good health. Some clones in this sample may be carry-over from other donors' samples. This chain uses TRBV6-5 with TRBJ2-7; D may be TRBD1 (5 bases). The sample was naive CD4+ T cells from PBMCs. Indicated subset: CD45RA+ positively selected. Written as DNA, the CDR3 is TGTGCCAGCCGCCCCGCGTCTCGGCAGGGGCAGTACTTC. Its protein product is CASRPASRQGQYF.